One and the same sample provided the 10 T cell receptor beta chains below, sequenced in a study of T cells in women clearing cervical HPV infection. Method: immunoSEQ multiplex PCR; TCRdb's copy keeps in-frame clones and lacks some. This sample's table has about 32,000 clones. Source material: blood buffy coat. The receptors derive from a woman between 18 and 70 years old with a cervical HPV16 infection that either progressed to CIN3+ or cleared (not recorded which).

A remark on this clone: The CDR3 extends 3 residues past the end of the read, so its final part is completed from the germline J gene. J is TRBJ2-7 and V is TRBV20-1, with D perhaps TRBD1 (6 bases). Germline V CDR1 and CDR2: DFQATT, SNEGSKA (reference sequence). The CDR3 is 13 amino acids. With 5 bases removed from V and 2 bases from J, the gap between germline ends came to 13 bases. Partial CDR3 DNA: TGCAGTGCTCTAGGACAGTTTACCTACGAG. Its protein product is CSALGQFTYE. The CDR3, in full, reads CSALGQFTYEQYF.

About this clone itself: Coverage ceases 3 residues before the CDR3 finishes, and the germline J gene fills in the end. The V gene is TRBV19, the J gene TRBJ2-7; tentative D call: TRBD2 (6 bases). Germline CDR1 and CDR2: LNHDA and SQIVND (reference sequence). Trimming shortened V by 3 bases and J by 6 bases, and 9 bases separated the two germline ends. This CDR3 comprises 12 residues. The covered CDR3 bases are TGTGCCAGTAGTATGGAGGGGCGCGAG. Its translation: CASSMEGRE. The whole CDR3 protein is CASSMEGREQYF.

To note about this clone: The read falls 3 residues short of the CDR3 end, and the missing part is taken from the germline J gene. The gene calls are TRBV7-9 and TRBJ2-7; D may be TRBD2 (6 bases). Trimming removed 5 bases at V and 4 bases at J, with 18 bases between. The germline V gene encodes CDR1 SEHNR and CDR2 FQNEAQ (reference sequence). The CDR3 runs to 15 residues. The CDR3 DNA, read in part, is TGTGCCAGCAGCCCCCCCGCCGGGGGATCGTACGAG. It codes for CASSPPAGGSYE. The entire CDR3 reads CASSPPAGGSYEQYF.

Remarks on this clone: The sequenced fragment ends 3 residues before the CDR3 boundary, so the rest is inferred from the germline J gene. The V call is TRBV20-1, the J call TRBJ2-1; TRBD2 aligns across 13 bases. CDR1 DFQATT and CDR2 SNEGSKA come from the germline V gene (reference sequence). The CDR3 is 16 amino acids. Trimming removed 3 bases from V and 6 bases from J; junction bases left unmatched: 8. Here the CDR3 reads CSASAPGTSGINEQFF. The sequenced part of the CDR3 DNA is TGCAGTGCTAGCGCCCCCGGGACTAGCGGGATCAATGAG.

As regards this clone: The read falls 3 residues short of the CDR3 end, and the missing part is taken from the germline J gene. The V and J genes are TRBV7-3 and TRBJ1-2; tentatively, D is TRBD1 (5 bases). This CDR3 is built from 13 residues. Germline V gene data show CDR1 as SGHTA and CDR2 as FQGTGA. The sequenced part of the CDR3 DNA is TGTGCCAGCAGCCCCTCTAGGGAGGGGGGC. This encodes CASSPSREGG. The whole CDR3 reads CASSPSREGGYTF. The whole variable domain, filled in from reference TRBV7-3 and TRBJ1-2, reads GAGVSQTPSNKVTEKGKYVELRCDPISGHTALYWYRQSLGQGPEFLIYFQGTGAADDSGLPNDRFFAVRPEGSVSTLKIQRTERGDSAVYLCASSPSREGGYTFGSGTRLTVV.

As for this clone: The CDR3 end is not reached by the read, which stops 3 residues before it; the germline J gene fills it in. This chain links TRBV28 with TRBJ1-5; D is perhaps TRBD1 (6 bases). V dropped 5 bases and J dropped 1 base, with 12 bases sitting between them. The CDR3 is 15 residues long. The germline V gene has CDR1 MDHEN and CDR2 SYDVKM. The part of the CDR3 DNA that was read is TGTGCCAGCAGTGCCGGGACACGAAGCAATCAGCCC. Its protein is CASSAGTRSNQP. The full CDR3 is CASSAGTRSNQPQHF.

Worth noting for this clone: The CDR3 end is not reached by the read, which stops 3 residues before it; the germline J gene fills it in. This chain uses TRBV10-3 with TRBJ2-2; D is possibly TRBD2 (6 bases). V gave up 3 bases and J gave up 4 bases, with 21 bases separating them. The CDR3 loop spans 18 amino acids. Germline V gene data show CDR1 as ENHRY and CDR2 as SYGVKD. Partial CDR3 DNA: TGTGCCATCAGTGACCCCAGCCGGAGGACTACTGCCACCGGGGAG. Protein sequence: CAISDPSRRTTATGE. The whole CDR3 is CAISDPSRRTTATGELFF.

For this clone: The observed sequence ends 3 residues before the CDR3 terminus, with the missing tail filled in from the germline J gene. This chain links TRBV4-2 with TRBJ2-2; TRBD2 agrees at 9 bases. Germline CDR1 reads LGHNA; CDR2 reads YNFKEQ. Trimming removed 0 bases from V and 4 bases from J; junction bases left unmatched: 6. The length of the CDR3 is 17 residues. Partial CDR3 DNA: TGTGCCAGCAGCCAAGATCCGGCGGGGGGGTTCACCGGGGAG. Translating gives CASSQDPAGGFTGE. In full, the CDR3 reads CASSQDPAGGFTGELFF.

A word on this clone: The CDR3 extends 3 residues past the end of the read, so its final part is completed from the germline J gene. The V call is TRBV11-2, the J call TRBJ2-6; D gene uncertain. Germline V gene sequence: CDR1 SGHAT, CDR2 FQNNGV. V was shortened by 5 bases and J by 4 bases, with 9 bases between the two germline ends. CDR3 length equals 14 residues. CDR3 region: CASSPAAGANVLTF. The sequenced part of the CDR3 DNA is TGTGCCAGCAGCCCCGCTGCGGGGGCCAACGTC.

Worth noting for this clone: Coverage ceases 3 residues before the CDR3 finishes, and the germline J gene fills in the end. The chain joins TRBV6-1 to TRBJ1-6; 9 nucleotides match TRBD1. The CDR3 totals 15 residues. With 1 base clipped from V and 10 bases from J, the junction kept 5 bases outside the gene matches. Germline V gene lookup returns CDR1 MNHNS and CDR2 SASEGT. The sequenced part of the CDR3 DNA is TGTGCCAGCAGTGAAGTGGGACAGGGCAACTCACCC. This codes for CASSEVGQGNSP. The entire CDR3 reads CASSEVGQGNSPLHF.